This is a list of T cell receptor beta chains from one sample in a study of blood T cells in healthy people across ages. TCRdb reprocessed the 5' RACE reads via MiXCR and lists one record per CDR3 protein. The sample records hundreds of thousands of distinct CDR3 sequences, approximately 35% being singletons. Sequencing was performed on blood. These TCRs come from a man younger than 35 in good health. Each CDR3 is given with its conserved first and last residue. D genes are given only for firm matches. Expanded clones get a size class; other rows say once, few or many, or leave the size out.

V gene: TRBV6-2/TRBV6-3; D gene: NA; J gene: TRBJ2-4; clone size: NA; CDR3 protein: CASTWEISNGGRNIQYF; CDR3 DNA: TGTGCCAGCACCTGGGAAATCTCTAACGGGGGTAGAAACATTCAGTACTTC
V gene: TRBV6-2/TRBV6-3; D gene: NA; J gene: TRBJ1-1; clone size: NA; CDR3 protein: CASSYPPGRTRKEAFF; CDR3 DNA: TGTGCCAGCAGTTACCCCCCGGGACGGACCCGCAAGGAAGCTTTCTTT
V gene: TRBV18; D gene: TRBD2; J gene: TRBJ2-5; clone size: NA; CDR3 protein: CASSPLSGAQETQYF; CDR3 DNA: TGTGCCAGCTCACCGCTTAGCGGGGCCCAAGAGACCCAGTACTTC
V gene: TRBV20-1; D gene: TRBD2; J gene: TRBJ2-3; clone size: NA; CDR3 protein: CSARRGTRYTDTQYF; CDR3 DNA: TGCAGTGCTAGGCGCGGGACTAGATACACAGATACGCAGTATTTT
V gene: TRBV11-2; D gene: NA; J gene: TRBJ1-4; clone size: NA; CDR3 protein: CASSSDTGGPEKLFF; CDR3 DNA: TGTGCCAGCAGCTCGGATACAGGAGGACCCGAAAAACTGTTTTTT
V gene: TRBV20-1; D gene: NA; J gene: TRBJ2-3; clone size: few; CDR3 protein: CSADIGVWGTDTQYF; CDR3 DNA: TGCAGTGCCGACATCGGGGTTTGGGGCACAGATACGCAGTATTTT
V gene: TRBV18; D gene: NA; J gene: TRBJ1-2; clone size: NA; CDR3 protein: CASSTGTLYGYTF; CDR3 DNA: TGTGCCAGCTCAACCGGGACGCTTTATGGCTACACCTTC
V gene: TRBV5-1; D gene: NA; J gene: TRBJ2-1; clone size: once; CDR3 protein: CASSAGAQPNEQFF; CDR3 DNA: TGCGCCAGCAGCGCCGGCGCCCAACCCAATGAGCAGTTCTTC
V gene: TRBV6-5; D gene: NA; J gene: TRBJ1-2; clone size: NA; CDR3 protein: CAGTPTGGGSYGYTF; CDR3 DNA: TGTGCCGGCACCCCGACCGGAGGAGGGTCCTATGGCTACACCTTC
V gene: TRBV5-1; D gene: TRBD2; J gene: TRBJ2-5; clone size: NA; CDR3 protein: CASSLAGRIQETQYF; CDR3 DNA: TGCGCCAGTAGCTTGGCCGGGAGGATACAAGAGACCCAGTACTTC
V gene: TRBV4-2; D gene: NA; J gene: TRBJ2-5; clone size: NA; CDR3 protein: CASSQVGSYQETQYF; CDR3 DNA: TGTGCCAGCAGCCAAGTAGGCAGCTACCAAGAGACCCAGTACTTC
V gene: TRBV9; D gene: TRBD1; J gene: TRBJ2-7; clone size: NA; CDR3 protein: CASSGPDRDEQYF; CDR3 DNA: TGTGCCAGCAGCGGACCAGACAGGGACGAGCAGTACTTC
V gene: TRBV12-3/TRBV12-4; D gene: NA; J gene: TRBJ2-3; clone size: few; CDR3 protein: CASNPLGGADTQYF; CDR3 DNA: TGTGCCAGCAATCCTTTGGGGGGAGCAGATACGCAGTATTTT
V gene: TRBV5-4; D gene: NA; J gene: TRBJ2-1; clone size: many; CDR3 protein: CASSLQDNEQFF; CDR3 DNA: TGTGCCAGCAGCCTCCAGGACAATGAGCAGTTCTTC
V gene: TRBV12-3/TRBV12-4; D gene: NA; J gene: TRBJ1-5; clone size: NA; CDR3 protein: CASSLHRWDQPQHF; CDR3 DNA: TGTGCCAGCAGTTTGCACAGGTGGGACCAGCCCCAGCATTTT
V gene: TRBV20-1; D gene: TRBD2; J gene: TRBJ2-1; clone size: NA; CDR3 protein: CSASRTSGGHRAEQFF; CDR3 DNA: TGCAGTGCTAGTCGTACTAGCGGGGGCCACAGGGCCGAGCAGTTCTTC
V gene: TRBV9; D gene: NA; J gene: TRBJ2-7; clone size: once; CDR3 protein: CASSVVAVRYNEQYF; CDR3 DNA: TGTGCCAGCAGCGTAGTGGCAGTCCGCTACAATGAGCAGTACTTC
V gene: TRBV6-5; D gene: NA; J gene: TRBJ2-3; clone size: few; CDR3 protein: CASSYNRGGDTQYF; CDR3 DNA: TGTGCCAGCAGTTACAACAGGGGGGGGGATACGCAGTATTTT
V gene: TRBV4-1; D gene: NA; J gene: TRBJ1-1; clone size: NA; CDR3 protein: CASSQEGTTNTEAFF; CDR3 DNA: TGCGCCAGCAGCCAAGAGGGGACAACGAACACTGAAGCTTTCTTT
V gene: TRBV20-1; D gene: TRBD2; J gene: TRBJ2-7; clone size: NA; CDR3 protein: CSALRTSGGSYNEQYF; CDR3 DNA: TGCAGTGCTCTTAGGACTAGCGGGGGATCCTACAATGAGCAGTACTTC
V gene: TRBV28; D gene: NA; J gene: TRBJ2-1; clone size: NA; CDR3 protein: CASSTRTAFSYNEQFF; CDR3 DNA: TGTGCCAGCAGTACGCGGACAGCATTCTCCTACAATGAGCAGTTCTTC
V gene: TRBV12-3/TRBV12-4; D gene: NA; J gene: TRBJ2-3; clone size: NA; CDR3 protein: CASSLRSGRPTDTQYF; CDR3 DNA: TGTGCCAGCAGCTTACGGAGTGGGAGGCCCACAGATACGCAGTATTTT
V gene: TRBV12-3/TRBV12-4; D gene: TRBD2; J gene: TRBJ2-7; clone size: NA; CDR3 protein: CASSLAKLAGALNNEQYF; CDR3 DNA: TGTGCCAGCAGTTTAGCTAAATTAGCGGGGGCCCTAAACAATGAGCAGTACTTC
V gene: TRBV2; D gene: TRBD1; J gene: TRBJ2-7; clone size: once; CDR3 protein: CATQDRGIYEQYF; CDR3 DNA: TGTGCCACCCAGGACAGGGGGATCTACGAGCAGTACTTC
V gene: TRBV3-1; D gene: NA; J gene: TRBJ1-1; clone size: NA; CDR3 protein: CASSQDHREAFF; CDR3 DNA: TGTGCCAGCAGCCAAGATCACAGAGAAGCTTTCTTT
V gene: TRBV4-2; D gene: NA; J gene: TRBJ2-4; clone size: many; CDR3 protein: CASSQDGQGGNIQYF; CDR3 DNA: TGTGCCAGCAGCCAAGATGGACAGGGAGGGAACATTCAGTACTTC
V gene: TRBV12-3/TRBV12-4; D gene: TRBD1; J gene: TRBJ2-5; clone size: few; CDR3 protein: CASSFTRTGGEETQYF; CDR3 DNA: TGTGCCAGCAGTTTTACACGAACAGGGGGCGAAGAGACCCAGTACTTC
V gene: TRBV12-3/TRBV12-4; D gene: NA; J gene: TRBJ2-1; clone size: NA; CDR3 protein: CASSVGRVLDEQFF; CDR3 DNA: TGTGCCAGCAGTGTGGGCAGGGTGTTGGATGAGCAGTTCTTC
V gene: TRBV15; D gene: NA; J gene: TRBJ2-1; clone size: NA; CDR3 protein: CATSRDQASLEQFF; CDR3 DNA: TGTGCCACCAGCAGAGATCAGGCTAGCTTGGAGCAGTTCTTC
V gene: TRBV12-3/TRBV12-4; D gene: NA; J gene: TRBJ2-3; clone size: many; CDR3 protein: CASSPPLTDTQYF; CDR3 DNA: TGTGCCAGCAGTCCACCCCTCACAGATACGCAGTATTTT
V gene: TRBV20-1; D gene: NA; J gene: TRBJ1-2; clone size: many; CDR3 protein: CSASPRDTNYGYTF; CDR3 DNA: TGCAGTGCTAGCCCCCGGGACACGAACTATGGCTACACCTTC
V gene: TRBV3-1; D gene: NA; J gene: TRBJ1-2; clone size: NA; CDR3 protein: CASGGSNYGYTF; CDR3 DNA: TGTGCCAGCGGGGGATCCAACTATGGCTACACCTTC
V gene: TRBV20-1; D gene: TRBD2; J gene: TRBJ2-3; clone size: once; CDR3 protein: CSARELAGTRDTQYF; CDR3 DNA: TGCAGTGCTAGAGAACTAGCGGGGACCCGGGATACGCAGTATTTT
V gene: TRBV9; D gene: NA; J gene: TRBJ1-6; clone size: few; CDR3 protein: CASSAGDLSPYNSPLHF; CDR3 DNA: TGTGCCAGCAGCGCCGGAGATTTGTCCCCCTATAATTCACCCCTCCACTTT
V gene: TRBV10-3; D gene: NA; J gene: TRBJ2-1; clone size: few; CDR3 protein: CASRQADSSYNEQFF; CDR3 DNA: TGTGCCAGCCGACAGGCGGACAGCTCCTACAATGAGCAGTTCTTC
V gene: TRBV27; D gene: NA; J gene: TRBJ1-2; clone size: few; CDR3 protein: CASSEMGPNYGYTF; CDR3 DNA: TGTGCCAGCAGTGAGATGGGTCCTAACTATGGCTACACCTTC
V gene: TRBV28; D gene: NA; J gene: TRBJ2-3; clone size: NA; CDR3 protein: CASIPLGISTDTQYF; CDR3 DNA: TGTGCCAGCATCCCCCTGGGGATTAGCACAGATACGCAGTATTTT
V gene: TRBV29-1; D gene: TRBD1; J gene: TRBJ2-1; clone size: many; CDR3 protein: CSVRDRGFDNEQFF; CDR3 DNA: TGCAGCGTCAGAGACAGGGGGTTTGACAATGAGCAGTTCTTC
V gene: TRBV5-6; D gene: TRBD1; J gene: TRBJ2-7; clone size: NA; CDR3 protein: CASSLGQHSYEQYF; CDR3 DNA: TGTGCCAGCAGCCTGGGACAGCACTCCTACGAGCAGTACTTC
V gene: TRBV6-2/TRBV6-3; D gene: NA; J gene: TRBJ1-6; clone size: few; CDR3 protein: CASSYRVSSDSPLHF; CDR3 DNA: TGTGCCAGCAGTTACAGGGTCTCGAGTGATTCACCCCTCCACTTT
V gene: TRBV4-1; D gene: NA; J gene: TRBJ1-2; clone size: NA; CDR3 protein: CASSQDLAENYGYTF; CDR3 DNA: TGCGCCAGCAGCCAAGATCTCGCAGAGAACTATGGCTACACCTTC